Following are 15 T cell receptor beta chains from one sample sequenced in a study of identical twins (dated by TCRdb to about 2016). Library preparation was by 5' RACE. The instrument was an Illumina HiSeq 2000. TCRdb redid the processing of the public reads, applying fastp at Q25 and MiXCR, and retained in-frame beta chains. Rows merge per CDR3 protein into single entries with the most common DNA and genes. In all, the sample holds under 1 million distinct CDR3 sequences, and around 12% of those were seen once. The ten most abundant clones make up around 1.5% of the sample. These same data were also listed under a study on yellow fever vaccine responses in identical twins.

Input material: PBMCs. The receptors stem from a woman in her late teens or twenties in good health.

This chain uses TRBV27 with TRBJ2-7; D tentatively fits TRBD1 or TRBD2 (6 bases each). The CDR3 loop spans 15 amino acids. Trimming removed 6 bases at V and 4 bases at J, with 19 bases between. Germline assignment: CDR1 MNHEY and CDR2 SMNVEV (reference sequence). In DNA form, the CDR3 reads TGTGCCAGCAGCCCCTTAATTGGGGGGCGATACGAGCAGTACTTC. Its protein product is CASSPLIGGRYEQYF.

V usage is TRBV15 and J usage is TRBJ2-2, with D perhaps matching TRBD2 (5 bases). The CDR3 is 18 amino acids. V was cut by 0 bases and J by 0 bases, with 14 bases left in between. Germline CDR1 reads LNHNV; CDR2 reads YYDKDF (reference sequence). The CDR3 DNA is TGTGCCACCAGCAGAGATAATAATGCGGGCACGAACACCGGGGAGCTGTTTTTT. The encoded protein is CATSRDNNAGTNTGELFF. The whole variable domain, remainder taken from reference TRBV15 and TRBJ2-2, is DAMVIQNPRYQVTQFGKPVTLSCSQTLNHNVMYWYQQKSSQAPKLLFHYYDKDFNNEADTPDNFQSRRPNTSFCFLDIRSPGLGDTAMYLCATSRDNNAGTNTGELFFGEGSRLTVL.

This clonotype has just a few counts. The rearrangement links TRBV3-1 to TRBJ2-1, with 11 bases identical to TRBD2. Germline CDR1 and CDR2: LGHDT and YNNKEL (reference sequence). After removal of 4 bases from V and 5 bases from J, the junction contained 13 bases not matched to a gene. The CDR3 covers 18 residues. CDR3 amino acids: CASSRRNGPGLADNEQFF. The CDR3 nucleotides are TGTGCCAGCAGCCGCAGGAACGGACCGGGACTAGCGGACAATGAGCAGTTCTTC.

The J gene is TRBJ2-2, the V gene TRBV10-2; no firm D call. This CDR3 has 12 residues. CDR1 and CDR2 (germline): WSHSY, SAAADI. Trimming cost V 1 base and J 8 bases, with 5 bases left between them. Here the CDR3 reads CASSEFLGELFF. In DNA, the CDR3 is TGCGCCAGCAGTGAGTTCCTGGGGGAGCTGTTTTTT.

In its sample, this clonotype was seen a few times. This chain uses TRBV28 with TRBJ1-6; tentatively, D is TRBD1 (5 bases). Germline CDR1 is MDHEN and CDR2 is SYDVKM. The length of the CDR3 is 14 residues. The V end lost 8 bases, the J end lost 0 bases, and 8 bases lay between the germline ends. CDR3 nucleotides: TGTGCCAGCGGGACTAGCTCCTATAATTCACCCCTCCACTTT. Encoded protein: CASGTSSYNSPLHF.

The chain is built from TRBV5-1 and TRBJ2-5, with 8 bases fitting TRBD2. This CDR3 is 14 amino acids long. Germline CDR1 SGHRS, CDR2 YFSETQ. J was trimmed by 0 bases and V by 5 bases; bases with no gene match: 3. In nucleotides, the CDR3 is TGCGCCAGCAGATCGGGGGGGAACCAAGAGACCCAGTACTTC. Translation: CASRSGGNQETQYF.

There are a few counts of this clonotype. The J gene is TRBJ2-1, the V gene TRBV10-3, with a possible D match to TRBD1 (6 bases). V lost 2 bases and J 6 bases, leaving 14 bases between the germline ends. The CDR3 extends over 15 amino acids. Germline V gives CDR1 ENHRY, CDR2 SYGVKD. The CDR3 DNA is TGTGCCATCAGTGAGGAGGGGGTAATAAGCAATGAGCAGTTCTTC. This encodes CAISEEGVISNEQFF.

V usage is TRBV14 and J usage is TRBJ2-1; 7 bases align to TRBD2. The germline gives CDR1 SGHDN, CDR2 FVKESK. The CDR3 consists of 15 residues. V shed 3 bases, J shed 3 bases, and the junction held 5 bases outside the gene matches. CDR3 protein: CASSHRGRVYNEQFF. The CDR3 nucleotides read TGTGCCAGCAGCCATCGTGGGAGGGTCTACAATGAGCAGTTCTTC.

Many counts were recorded for this clonotype. This chain connects TRBV3-1 to TRBJ2-2; D possibly corresponds to TRBD2 (5 bases). V was trimmed by 2 bases and J by 5 bases, leaving 12 bases between them. Germline lookup yields CDR1 LGHDT and CDR2 YNNKEL (reference sequence). This CDR3 comprises 15 residues. CDR3 nucleotides: TGTGCCAGCAGCCAAAAACCCGCGGGTACCGGGGAGCTGTTTTTT. Protein product: CASSQKPAGTGELFF.

This clonotype turned up a few times. V usage is TRBV5-1 and J usage is TRBJ2-1; 8 bases align to TRBD2. With 0 bases clipped from V and 4 bases from J, the junction kept 9 bases outside the gene matches. This CDR3 is 17 amino acids long. Germline V gives CDR1 SGHRS, CDR2 YFSETQ. The CDR3 coding sequence is TGCGCCAGCAGCTTGGGTCGACCGGGGGGGGATTACAATGAGCAGTTCTTC. Translation: CASSLGRPGGDYNEQFF.

In its sample, this clonotype was seen a few times. The gene calls are TRBV7-9 and TRBJ2-7, with D perhaps TRBD2 (5 bases). V lost 5 bases and J lost 0, with 11 bases in between. The germline gives CDR1 SEHNR, CDR2 FQNEAQ (reference sequence). The length of the CDR3 is 14 residues. As DNA, the CDR3 is TGTGCCAGCAGCCCGCCCGGGAACTCCTACGAGCAGTACGTC. It codes for CASSPPGNSYEQYV.

This clonotype appeared many times. The chain combines TRBV5-1 with TRBJ2-2, with 8 bases identical to TRBD1. CDR3 length: 15 residues. Germline V gene sequence: CDR1 SGHRS, CDR2 YFSETQ. J lost 4 bases, V lost 4 bases, and 6 bases had no gene match. The CDR3 loop is CASSLRTGTTGELFF. The CDR3 DNA reads TGCGCCAGCAGCCTCAGGACAGGGACCACCGGGGAGCTGTTTTTT.

This clonotype was observed a handful of times. The rearrangement uses TRBV6-1 and TRBJ1-1; D might be TRBD1 (6 bases). This CDR3 has 13 amino acids. Looked up from germline, CDR1 is MNHNS and CDR2 is SASEGT. Trimming removed 6 bases from V and 3 bases from J, with 11 bases in between. The CDR3 bases are TGTGCCAGCAGGAGGGGGAGGGACACTGAAGCTTTCTTT. It translates to CASRRGRDTEAFF.

This clonotype has just a few counts. V and J are TRBV7-9 and TRBJ1-2; D is ambiguous. From germline, CDR1 is SEHNR and CDR2 FQNEAQ (reference sequence). The CDR3 spans 13 residues. V lost 4 bases and J 8 bases, leaving 14 bases between the germline ends. The CDR3 reads CASSYGNSGGYTF. The CDR3 DNA is TGTGCCAGCAGCTATGGGAATTCGGGAGGCTACACCTTC.

This clonotype was seen a handful of times. This chain connects TRBV6-1 to TRBJ2-1; D may match TRBD1 or TRBD2 (5 bases each). Trimming stripped 4 bases from V and 0 bases from J, with 10 bases between. The CDR3 length is 15 residues. CDR1 and CDR2 from the germline V gene are MNHNS and SASEGT. The CDR3 is CASSATGTSYNEQFF. The CDR3 DNA sequence: TGTGCCAGCAGTGCCACCGGGACCTCCTACAATGAGCAGTTCTTC.